These 11 T cell receptor beta chains were sequenced from one sample in a study of CD8 T cells in ankylosing spondylitis. Notes on the study in general: A TCR beta motif of 7 to 9 highly homologous variants seemed to mark ankylosing spondylitis blood.

Their specific antigens are unknown. One entry per CDR3 protein, called by TCRdb with MiXCR from the 5' RACE reads. This sample has 500,000 to 550,000 distinct CDR3 sequences, with roughly 13% found just once. Sequencing input: blood, either unsorted or a sorted T cell fraction (not recorded which). These receptors originate from a male donor with ankylosing spondylitis.

V is TRBV5-5 and J is TRBJ2-4; 7 bases align to TRBD1. The ends lost 4 bases at V and 5 bases at J; junction bases unmatched: 18. CDR1 and CDR2 (germline): SGHKS, YYEKEE (reference sequence). The CDR3 is made up of 18 amino acids. CDR3 in DNA: TGTGCCAGCAGCGTGGAGGTGGGGAGCCAGGGGGTCCAAAACATTCAGTACTTC. Its protein product is CASSVEVGSQGVQNIQYF.

The chain joins TRBV9 to TRBJ2-3; 7 bases align to TRBD2. Losses at the gene ends were 0 bases for V and 3 bases for J; bases not matched to a gene: 10. In germline, CDR1 is SGDLS, CDR2 YYNGEE. The CDR3 totals 17 residues. Here the CDR3 reads CASSVGAAGVMTDTQYF. In DNA, the CDR3 is TGTGCCAGCAGCGTAGGGGCCGCGGGAGTCATGACAGATACGCAGTATTTT.

This clonotype was counted a few times. The rearrangement joins TRBV10-3 to TRBJ1-2, with D perhaps TRBD1 (5 bases). The germline gives CDR1 ENHRY, CDR2 SYGVKD. This CDR3 is built from 13 residues. V shed 5 bases and J shed 6 bases, with 13 bases lying between them. The CDR3 DNA follows: TGTGCCATCAGTACCCGGGACCGAGATGGCTACACCTTC. Its translation is CAISTRDRDGYTF.

The rearrangement joins TRBV20-1 to TRBJ2-3; TRBD2 matches at 13 bases. This CDR3 is 17 amino acids long. V dropped 6 bases and J dropped 0; count of bases not matched to a gene: 9. Germline V gives CDR1 DFQATT, CDR2 SNEGSKA (reference sequence). CDR3 nucleotide sequence: TGCAGTGCCGGGCGGACTAGCGGGAGTGCTAGCACAGATACGCAGTATTTT. This gives the protein CSAGRTSGSASTDTQYF.

Only a few counts were recorded for this clonotype. The chain recombines TRBV20-1 with TRBJ2-1; 7 nucleotides match TRBD2. The CDR3 contains 17 residues. V gave up 5 bases and J gave up 0 bases; unmatched junction bases: 13. CDR1 is DFQATT and CDR2 is SNEGSKA in the germline V gene (reference sequence). CDR3 DNA sequence: TGCAGTGCTTTAGACCTGCTCGGGGGGAGCTCCTACAATGAGCAGTTCTTC. Residues: CSALDLLGGSSYNEQFF.

The V and J genes are TRBV5-1 and TRBJ2-2; D ambiguous. Germline V gives CDR1 SGHRS, CDR2 YFSETQ. CDR3 length equals 16 residues. Trimming pared 4 bases from V and 0 bases from J, leaving 13 bases between. In DNA, the CDR3 is TGCGCCAGCAGCGCATTAGCTCCCTCGAACACCGGGGAGCTGTTTTTT. Translation gives CASSALAPSNTGELFF.

V and J are TRBV7-2 and TRBJ1-4; TRBD1 aligns across 7 bases. CDR3 length: 16 residues. The V segment lost 5 bases and the J segment 7 bases; nucleotides outside the gene matches: 13. Germline V lookup: CDR1 SGHTA, CDR2 FQGNSA. CDR3 DNA sequence: TGTGCCAGCAGCCCCCATCCCGGGACAGATTCTGAAAAACTGTTTTTT. It specifies CASSPHPGTDSEKLFF.

This clonotype was picked up a small number of times. The chain has TRBV20-1 and TRBJ2-7; 8 positions agree with TRBD1. The length of the CDR3 is 14 residues. J gave up 7 bases and V 4 bases, and 12 bases lay outside the gene matches. Germline lookup yields CDR1 DFQATT and CDR2 SNEGSKA (reference sequence). Written as DNA, the CDR3 is TGCAGTGCTAAGACAGGGGCACAGTCGGGGGAGCAGTACGTC. Protein product: CSAKTGAQSGEQYV.

This clonotype was observed a handful of times. This chain connects TRBV12-5 to TRBJ2-1; D might be TRBD2 (7 bases). The germline V and J ends were trimmed by 6 bases and 0 bases, with 18 bases remaining between them. CDR3 length equals 17 residues. Germline V CDR1 and CDR2: LGHNT, FRNRAP. CDR3 residues: CASGPRGGGSSYNEQFF. In nucleotides, the CDR3 is TGTGCTAGTGGCCCCCGGGGAGGGGGGAGCTCCTACAATGAGCAGTTCTTC.

This rearrangement joins TRBV19 to TRBJ1-1; maybe TRBD1 (6 bases). The CDR3 extends over 15 amino acids. Germline V CDR1 and CDR2: LNHDA, SQIVND (reference sequence). Trimming cost V 6 bases and J 0 bases, with 14 bases left between them. CDR3 region: CASRTKGQMNTEAFF. The CDR3 region has the DNA TGTGCCAGTAGGACTAAGGGACAAATGAACACTGAAGCTTTCTTT.

The chain recombines TRBV20-1 with TRBJ2-1, with TRBD2 matching over 12 bases. The J segment lost 2 bases and the V segment lost 1 base, leaving 6 bases of the junction unmatched. This CDR3 comprises 17 residues. Germline CDR1 DFQATT, CDR2 SNEGSKA (reference sequence). The CDR3 DNA reads as TGCAGTGCTAGAGGTGGACTAGCGGGACTTCCCTACAATGAGCAGTTCTTC. This translates into CSARGGLAGLPYNEQFF.